Sequencing of this TCR beta chain was carried out in a study of graft-versus-host responses after intestinal transplantation. Regarding the study as a whole: Graft-versus-host to host-versus-graft clonal ratios in allografts were high in patients with graft-donor T cell macrochimerism.

TCRdb's table, derived via immunoSEQ multiplex PCR, lists solely in-frame clones and lacks some. In the table there are more than 50,000 clones, roughly nine tenths of which are singletons. As to this clone: What it recognizes is unknown.

Germline CDR1 reads MNHNS; CDR2 reads SASEGT. The CDR3 has 12 residues. V was cut by 1 base and J by 10 bases, with 10 bases left in between. The chain combines TRBV6-1 with TRBJ1-1; D is uncertain. The receptor's source is a human patient who received an intestinal transplant, so some T cells may come from the graft donor. This sample comprised PBMCs, obtained 650 to 670 days after intestinal transplant. CDR3 in amino acids: CASSEGASTAFF. The CDR3 coding sequence is TGTGCCAGCAGTGAAGGGGCCAGTACAGCTTTCTTT.